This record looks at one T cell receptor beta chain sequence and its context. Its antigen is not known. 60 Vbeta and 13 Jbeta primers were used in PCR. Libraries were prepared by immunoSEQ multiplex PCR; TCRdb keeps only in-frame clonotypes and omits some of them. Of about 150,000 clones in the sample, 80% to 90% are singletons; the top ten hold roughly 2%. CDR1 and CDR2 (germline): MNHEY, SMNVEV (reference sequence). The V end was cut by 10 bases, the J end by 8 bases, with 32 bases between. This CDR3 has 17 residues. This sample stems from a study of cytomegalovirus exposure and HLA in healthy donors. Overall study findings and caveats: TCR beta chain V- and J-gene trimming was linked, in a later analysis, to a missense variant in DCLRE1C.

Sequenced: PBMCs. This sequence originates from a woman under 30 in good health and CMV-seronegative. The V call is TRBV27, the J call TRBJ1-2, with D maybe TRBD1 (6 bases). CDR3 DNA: TGTGCCACTTCCCTTATCGGGCCCCCAGGGGACCCCAGGGGCTACACCTTC. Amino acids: CATSLIGPPGDPRGYTF.